This TCR beta chain was documented in a study of T and B cells in COVID-19 patients. BIOMED2 TRB-A/B primer pools were used in multiplex TRB PCR. TCRdb fed the multiplex PCR reads into MiXCR, producing one record per CDR3 protein. The table shows tens of thousands of distinct CDR3 sequences, with over 25% occurring only once. This CDR3 is 13 amino acids long. Germline assignment: CDR1 DFQATT and CDR2 SNEGSKA (reference sequence). The V end lost 3 bases, the J end lost 3 bases, and 11 bases lay between the germline ends. Each TRB amplification used 250-500 ng of genomic DNA from blood. The TCR sequence derives from a human donor who had recovered from COVID-19. Sequenced: blood. V and J are TRBV20-1 and TRBJ1-2, with D maybe TRBD1 (5 bases). The CDR3, as DNA: TGCAGTGCTAGTTTAGGGACGGACTATGGCTACACCTTC. As protein: CSASLGTDYGYTF.